The next 8 T cell receptor beta chains were all read from a single sample in a study of graft-versus-host responses after intestinal transplantation. Researchers processed graft tissue to release intraepithelial and lamina propria lymphocytes. Here immunoSEQ multiplex PCR was the method, and the copy in TCRdb shows in-frame clones only, minus some. The sample has around 17,000 clones; 65% to 85% are singletons. Sample: ileum tissue, taken approximately 450 days after intestinal transplant. The receptors here all came from a human patient who received an intestinal transplant, so some T cells may come from the graft donor.

The DNA of the CDR3 is TGTGCCAGCAGTGAATCAGGAACAGGCTACGAGCAGTACTTC. This sequence encodes CASSESGTGYEQYF. The genes are TRBV25-1 and TRBJ2-5; possible D gene TRBD1, 5 bases. The end of the DNA fits TRBJ2-7 better, so the J call may be wrong. CDR1 is MGHDK and CDR2 is SYGVNS in the germline V gene. The CDR3 consists of 14 residues.

This clone has a single count. This chain joins TRBV18 and TRBJ2-5; TRBD1 aligns across 8 bases. The DNA matches TRBJ2-7 better at its end, which makes the J call doubtful. Germline CDR1 and CDR2: KGHSH and LQKENI. This CDR3 contains 15 residues. CDR3 coding DNA: TGTGCCAGCTCACCGCCTCGGACAGGGACCAACGAGCAGTACTTC. This translates into CASSPPRTGTNEQYF.

Only one count was recorded for this clone. The V gene is TRBV6-1, the J gene TRBJ2-2; a possible D gene is TRBD2 (7 bases). The CDR3 runs 14 residues. V shed 10 bases and J shed 4 bases, with 16 bases lying between them. Per germline, CDR1 MNHNS and CDR2 SASEGT. CDR3: CATPGGGGTGELFF. DNA for the CDR3: TGTGCCACCCCGGGGGGAGGGGGCACCGGGGAGCTGTTTTTT.

This chain links TRBV14 with TRBJ1-2, with TRBD1 identical over 8 bases. Germline values: CDR1 SGHDN, CDR2 FVKESK. The CDR3 length is 13 residues. V trimming: 4 bases; J trimming: 6 bases; junction bases outside the gene matches: 4. The CDR3: CASSLGQGDGYTF. The CDR3, as DNA: TGTGCCAGCAGCCTCGGACAGGGAGATGGCTACACCTTC. Looking up the rest from reference TRBV14 and TRBJ1-2 gives the full variable domain: EAGVTQFPSHSVIEKGQTVTLRCDPISGHDNLYWYRRVMGKEIKFLLHFVKESKQDESGMPNNRFLAERTGGTYSTLKVQPAELEDSGVYFCASSLGQGDGYTFGSGTRLTVV.

CDR3 sequence (DNA): TGTGCCAGCAGCTCACAGGGGTCTTACACCGGGGAGCTGTTTTTT. It codes for CASSSQGSYTGELFF. This chain links TRBV11-2 with TRBJ2-2; 7 nucleotides align to TRBD1. The V segment lost 4 bases and the J segment 3 bases; nucleotides outside the gene matches: 5. Germline loops: CDR1 SGHAT, CDR2 FQNNGV. The CDR3 is 15 amino acids.

J is TRBJ2-1 and V is TRBV11-2; D is unclear. V was cut by 5 bases and J by 9 bases, with 8 bases left in between. The germline V gene has CDR1 SGHAT and CDR2 FQNNGV. This CDR3 has 11 amino acids. The CDR3 protein is CASSLQVEQFF. CDR3 nucleotides: TGTGCCAGCAGCCTCCAGGTTGAGCAGTTCTTC.

This clone was detected once. This chain joins TRBV7-9 and TRBJ2-4; D may be TRBD2 (6 bases). Germline assignment: CDR1 SEHNR and CDR2 FQNEAQ (reference sequence). The CDR3 loop spans 14 amino acids. Trimming removed 3 bases from V and 8 bases from J, with 14 bases in between. The CDR3 is CASSFWSGEDIQYF. DNA of the CDR3: TGTGCCAGCAGCTTTTGGTCCGGGGAGGACATTCAGTACTTC.

The chain is built from TRBV6-6 and TRBJ2-7; D is unresolved. This CDR3 has 13 residues. Per germline, CDR1 MNHNY and CDR2 SVGAGI (reference sequence). The V gene lost 6 bases and the J gene lost 7 bases, with 16 bases spanning the gap. CDR3 DNA: TGTGCCAGCAGCGCCCATGAGGTCGGGGAGCAGTACTTC. Its protein product is CASSAHEVGEQYF.